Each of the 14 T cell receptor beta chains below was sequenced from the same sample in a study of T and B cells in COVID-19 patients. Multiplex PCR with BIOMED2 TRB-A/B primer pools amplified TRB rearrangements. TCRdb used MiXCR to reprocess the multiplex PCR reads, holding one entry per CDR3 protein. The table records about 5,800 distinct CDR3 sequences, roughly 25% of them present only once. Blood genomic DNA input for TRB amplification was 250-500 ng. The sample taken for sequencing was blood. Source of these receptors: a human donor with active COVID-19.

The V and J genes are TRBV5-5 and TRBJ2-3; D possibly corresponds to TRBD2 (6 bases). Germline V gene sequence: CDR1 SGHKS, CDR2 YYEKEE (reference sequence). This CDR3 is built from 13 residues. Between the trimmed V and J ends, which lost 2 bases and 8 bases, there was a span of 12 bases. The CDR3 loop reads CASSFGGERTQYF. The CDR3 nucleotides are TGTGCCAGCAGCTTCGGGGGTGAGCGTACGCAGTATTTT.

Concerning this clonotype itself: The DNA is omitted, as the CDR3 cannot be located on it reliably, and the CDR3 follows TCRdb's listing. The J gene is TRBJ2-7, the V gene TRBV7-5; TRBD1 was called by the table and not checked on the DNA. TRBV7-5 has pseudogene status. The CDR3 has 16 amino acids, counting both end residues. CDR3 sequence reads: CISVPEAGPGGYEQYF.

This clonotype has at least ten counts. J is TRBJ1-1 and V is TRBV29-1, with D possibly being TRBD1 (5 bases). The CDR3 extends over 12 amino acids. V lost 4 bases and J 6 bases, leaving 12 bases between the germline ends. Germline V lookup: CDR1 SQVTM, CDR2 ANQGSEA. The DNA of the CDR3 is TGCAGCGTTGGTTCAGGGATGGCTGAAGCTTTCTTT. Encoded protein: CSVGSGMAEAFF.

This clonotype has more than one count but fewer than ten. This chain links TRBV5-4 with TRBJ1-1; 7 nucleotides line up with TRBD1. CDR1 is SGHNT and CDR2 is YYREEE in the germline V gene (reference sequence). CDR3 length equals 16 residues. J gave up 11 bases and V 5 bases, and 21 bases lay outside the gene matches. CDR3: CASRSGQPIEQGAAFF. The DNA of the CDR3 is TGTGCCAGCAGATCGGGACAGCCAATTGAACAAGGGGCGGCTTTCTTT.

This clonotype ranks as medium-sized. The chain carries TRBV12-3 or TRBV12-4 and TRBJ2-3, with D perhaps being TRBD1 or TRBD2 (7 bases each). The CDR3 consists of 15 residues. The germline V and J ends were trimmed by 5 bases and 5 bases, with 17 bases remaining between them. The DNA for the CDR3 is TGTGCCAGCAGTGGTACCAGGGGGGGAGTAGATACGCAGTATTTT. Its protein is CASSGTRGGVDTQYF.

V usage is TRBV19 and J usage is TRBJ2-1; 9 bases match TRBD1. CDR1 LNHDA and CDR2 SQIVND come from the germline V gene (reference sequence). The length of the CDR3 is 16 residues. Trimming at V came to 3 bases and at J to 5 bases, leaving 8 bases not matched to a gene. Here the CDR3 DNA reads TGTGCCAGTAGTATGGAAGGGACAGGGCTTAACAATGAGCAGTTCTTC. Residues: CASSMEGTGLNNEQFF.

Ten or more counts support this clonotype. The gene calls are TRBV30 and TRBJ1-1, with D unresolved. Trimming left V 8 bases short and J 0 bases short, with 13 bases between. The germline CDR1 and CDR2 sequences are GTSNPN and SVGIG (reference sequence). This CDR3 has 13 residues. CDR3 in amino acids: CARTREMNTEAFF. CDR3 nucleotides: TGTGCCCGTACTAGGGAAATGAACACTGAAGCTTTCTTT.

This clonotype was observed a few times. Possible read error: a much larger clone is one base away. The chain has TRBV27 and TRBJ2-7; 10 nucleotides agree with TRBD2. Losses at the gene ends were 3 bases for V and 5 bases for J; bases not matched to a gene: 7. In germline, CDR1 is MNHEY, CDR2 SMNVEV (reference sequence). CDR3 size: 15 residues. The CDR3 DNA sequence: TGTGCCAGCAGTTTCAAAGCGGGGGGGCTCCACGAGCAGTACTTC. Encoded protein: CASSFKAGGLHEQYF.

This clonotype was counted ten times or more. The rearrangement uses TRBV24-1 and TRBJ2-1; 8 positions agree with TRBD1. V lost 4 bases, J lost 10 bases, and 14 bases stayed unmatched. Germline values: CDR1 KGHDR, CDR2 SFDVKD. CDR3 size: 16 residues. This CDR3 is CATSEPGQGGLGEQFF. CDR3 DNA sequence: TGTGCCACCAGTGAACCCGGACAGGGAGGCCTCGGGGAGCAGTTCTTC.

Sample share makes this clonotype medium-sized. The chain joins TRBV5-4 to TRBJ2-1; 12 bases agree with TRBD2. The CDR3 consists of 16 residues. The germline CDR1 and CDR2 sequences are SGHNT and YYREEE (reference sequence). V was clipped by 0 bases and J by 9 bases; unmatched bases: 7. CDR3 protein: CASSLAPSGRAFEQFF. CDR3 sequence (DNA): TGTGCCAGCAGCTTGGCGCCTAGCGGGAGGGCCTTTGAGCAGTTCTTC.

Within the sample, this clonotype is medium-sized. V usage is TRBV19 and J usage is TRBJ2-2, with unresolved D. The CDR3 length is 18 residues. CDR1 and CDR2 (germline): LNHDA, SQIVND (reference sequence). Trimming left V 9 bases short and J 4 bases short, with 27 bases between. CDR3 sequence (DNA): TGTGCCAGCGACTCGTCGGGCGGTCCCACTATTGGCACCGGGGAGCTGTTTTTT. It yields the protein CASDSSGGPTIGTGELFF.

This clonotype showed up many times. Written as DNA, the CDR3 is TGTGCCAGCAACCGGGGGGCCAGTGGCCAAGAGACCCAGTACTTC. Protein: CASNRGASGQETQYF. The chain combines TRBV7-9 with TRBJ2-5, with D perhaps matching TRBD2 (7 bases). The CDR3 loop spans 15 amino acids. V was clipped by 7 bases and J by 1 base, with 16 bases between them. Germline values: CDR1 SEHNR, CDR2 FQNEAQ (reference sequence).

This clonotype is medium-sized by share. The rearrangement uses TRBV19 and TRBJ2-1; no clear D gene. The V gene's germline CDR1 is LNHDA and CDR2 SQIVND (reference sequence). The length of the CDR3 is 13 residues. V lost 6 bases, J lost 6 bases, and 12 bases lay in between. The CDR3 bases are TGTGCCAGTAGAAATGATCCGGCCAATGAGCAGTTCTTC. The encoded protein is CASRNDPANEQFF.

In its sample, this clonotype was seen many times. CDR3 sequence: CATSRGERATGTEAFF. CDR3 nucleotide sequence: TGTGCCACCAGCAGAGGAGAACGAGCGACGGGGACTGAAGCTTTCTTT. The genes are TRBV15 and TRBJ1-1; D call uncertain. V lost 1 base, J lost 5 bases, and 17 bases lay in between. The germline CDR1 and CDR2 sequences are LNHNV and YYDKDF (reference sequence). The CDR3 sequence is 16 residues long.